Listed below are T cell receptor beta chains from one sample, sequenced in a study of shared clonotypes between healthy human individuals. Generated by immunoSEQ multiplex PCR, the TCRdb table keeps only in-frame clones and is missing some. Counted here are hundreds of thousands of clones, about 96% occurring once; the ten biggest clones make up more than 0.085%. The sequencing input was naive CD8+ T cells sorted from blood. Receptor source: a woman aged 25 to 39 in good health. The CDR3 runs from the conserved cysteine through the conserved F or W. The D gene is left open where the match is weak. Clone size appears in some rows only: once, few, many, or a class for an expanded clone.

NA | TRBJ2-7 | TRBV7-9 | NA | CASSLAPLRDKHEQYF | TGTGCCAGCAGCTTAGCCCCGCTCCGGGACAAACACGAGCAGTACTTC
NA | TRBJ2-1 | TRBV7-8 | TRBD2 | CASSLGLAGTYNEQFF | TGTGCCAGCAGCTTAGGACTAGCGGGTACCTACAATGAGCAGTTCTTC
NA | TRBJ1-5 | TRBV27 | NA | CATSKQKNQPQHF | TGTGCCACCTCGAAACAAAAGAATCAGCCCCAGCATTTT
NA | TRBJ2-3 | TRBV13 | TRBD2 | CASSDTGLAGESDTQYF | TGTGCCAGCAGCGATACGGGACTAGCGGGAGAATCAGATACGCAGTATTTT
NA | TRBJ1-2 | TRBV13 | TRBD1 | CASSSTDRDHYGYTF | TGTGCCAGCAGCTCAACCGACAGGGACCACTATGGCTACACCTTC
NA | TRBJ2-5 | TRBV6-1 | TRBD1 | CASSRDRNLETQYF | TGTGCCAGCAGTCGGGACAGGAATTTAGAGACCCAGTACTTC
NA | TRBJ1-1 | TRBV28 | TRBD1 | CASSTTGQGDEAFF | TGTGCCAGCAGTACTACAGGACAGGGTGACGAAGCTTTCTTT
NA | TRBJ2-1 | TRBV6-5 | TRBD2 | CASSRERGYNEQFF | TGTGCCAGCAGTCGCGAGCGGGGGTACAATGAGCAGTTCTTC
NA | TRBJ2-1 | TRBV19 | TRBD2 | CASSIAPAGGYNEQFF | TGTGCCAGTAGTATAGCGCCAGCGGGAGGCTACAATGAGCAGTTCTTC
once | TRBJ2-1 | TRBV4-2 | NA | CASSQEIRDEQFF | TGTGCCAGCAGCCAAGAGATCAGGGACGAGCAGTTCTTC
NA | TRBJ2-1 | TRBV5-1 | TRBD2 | CASSAWTSGRYNEQFF | TGCGCCAGCAGCGCCTGGACTAGCGGGAGGTACAATGAGCAGTTCTTC
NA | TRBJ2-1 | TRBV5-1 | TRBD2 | CASSLFPSGNYNEQFF | TGCGCCAGCAGCTTGTTTCCTAGCGGGAACTACAATGAGCAGTTCTTC
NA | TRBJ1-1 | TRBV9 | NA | CASSEGERWTEAFF | TGTGCCAGCAGCGAGGGGGAGAGGTGGACTGAAGCTTTCTTT
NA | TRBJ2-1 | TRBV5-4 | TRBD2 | CASSQREGSYNEQFF | TGTGCCAGCAGCCAGCGGGAGGGTTCCTACAATGAGCAGTTCTTC
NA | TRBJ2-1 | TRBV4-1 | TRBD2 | CASSQEPGGPYEQFF | TGCGCCAGCAGCCAAGAACCGGGAGGGCCCTATGAGCAGTTCTTC
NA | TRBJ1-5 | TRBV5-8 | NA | CASSLSLGPQHF | TGTGCCAGCAGCTTATCTTTAGGACCCCAGCATTTT
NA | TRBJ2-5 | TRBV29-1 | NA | CSVDKETQYF | TGCAGCGTGGATAAAGAGACCCAGTACTTC